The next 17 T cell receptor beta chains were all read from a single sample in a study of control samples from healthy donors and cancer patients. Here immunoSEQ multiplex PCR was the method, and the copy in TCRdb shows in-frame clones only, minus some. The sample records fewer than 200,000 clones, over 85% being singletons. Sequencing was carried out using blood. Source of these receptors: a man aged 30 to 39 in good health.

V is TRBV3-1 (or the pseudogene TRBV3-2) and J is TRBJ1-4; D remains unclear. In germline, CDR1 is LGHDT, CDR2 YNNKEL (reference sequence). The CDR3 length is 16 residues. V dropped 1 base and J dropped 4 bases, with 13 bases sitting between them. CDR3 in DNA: TGTGCCAGCAGCCAAGGCCAGCCGGGCTTTAATGAAAAACTGTTTTTT. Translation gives CASSQGQPGFNEKLFF.

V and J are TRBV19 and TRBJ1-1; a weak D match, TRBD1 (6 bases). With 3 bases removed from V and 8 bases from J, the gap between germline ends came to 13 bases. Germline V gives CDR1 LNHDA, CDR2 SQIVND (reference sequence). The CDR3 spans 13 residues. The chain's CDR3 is CASSMTGTKEAFF. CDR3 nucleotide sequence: TGTGCCAGTAGTATGACCGGGACAAAAGAAGCTTTCTTT.

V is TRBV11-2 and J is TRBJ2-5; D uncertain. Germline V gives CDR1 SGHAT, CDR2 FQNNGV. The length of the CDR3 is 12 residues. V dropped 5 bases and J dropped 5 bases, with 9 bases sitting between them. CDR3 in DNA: TGTGCCAGCAGCGCCCTCAAGGAGACCCAGTACTTC. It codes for CASSALKETQYF.

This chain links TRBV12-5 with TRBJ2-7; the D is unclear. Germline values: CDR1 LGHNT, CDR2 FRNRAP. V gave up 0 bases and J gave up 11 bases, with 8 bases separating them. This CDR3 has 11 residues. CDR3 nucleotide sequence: TGTGCTAGTGGTTTGGTGATAGAGGAGTACTTC. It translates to CASGLVIEEYF.

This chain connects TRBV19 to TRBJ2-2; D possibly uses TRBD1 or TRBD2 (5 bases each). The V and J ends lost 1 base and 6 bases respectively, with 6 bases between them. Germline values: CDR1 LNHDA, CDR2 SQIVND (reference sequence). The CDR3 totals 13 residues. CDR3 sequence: CASSIGGSGELFF. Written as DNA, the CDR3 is TGTGCCAGTAGTATAGGGGGGTCCGGGGAGCTGTTTTTT.

The DNA for the CDR3 is TGTGCCACCGGACTAGCGGGAGGGAATGAGCAGTTCTTC. It codes for CATGLAGGNEQFF. The chain is built from TRBV24-1 and TRBJ2-1, with 15 bases lining up with TRBD2. CDR3 length equals 13 residues. The V gene end was trimmed by 9 bases and the J gene end by 7 bases; junction bases not matched to a gene: 0. In germline, CDR1 is KGHDR, CDR2 SFDVKD.

The chain's CDR3 is CASTPFPRGTGENISGNTIYF. The CDR3 DNA sequence: TGTGCCAGCACCCCTTTCCCGAGGGGGACAGGAGAAAACATCTCTGGAAACACCATATATTTT. The V gene is TRBV7-9, the J gene TRBJ1-3, with 8 bases aligning to TRBD1. The V and J ends lost 7 bases and 0 bases, in that order; junction bases with no gene match: 23. Germline assignment: CDR1 SEHNR and CDR2 FQNEAQ (reference sequence). The CDR3 is 21 amino acids.

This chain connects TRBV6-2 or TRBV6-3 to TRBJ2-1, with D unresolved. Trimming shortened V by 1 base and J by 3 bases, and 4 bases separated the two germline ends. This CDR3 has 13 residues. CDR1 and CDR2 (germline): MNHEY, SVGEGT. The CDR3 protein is CASSYLDYNEQFF. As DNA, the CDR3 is TGTGCCAGCAGTTACTTAGACTACAATGAGCAGTTCTTC.

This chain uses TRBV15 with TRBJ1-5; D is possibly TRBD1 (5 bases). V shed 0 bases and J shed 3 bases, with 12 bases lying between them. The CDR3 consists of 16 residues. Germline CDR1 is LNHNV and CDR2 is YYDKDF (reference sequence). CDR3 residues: CATSRDRGLSNQPQHF. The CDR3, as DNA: TGTGCCACCAGCAGAGATCGGGGCCTTTCCAATCAGCCCCAGCATTTT.

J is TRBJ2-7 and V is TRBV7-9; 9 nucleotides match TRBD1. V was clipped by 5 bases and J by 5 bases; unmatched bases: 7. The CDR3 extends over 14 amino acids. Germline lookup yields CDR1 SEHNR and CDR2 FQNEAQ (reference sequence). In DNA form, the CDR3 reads TGTGCCAGCAGCCCCGGACAGGGGATCAACGAGCAGTACTTC. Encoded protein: CASSPGQGINEQYF. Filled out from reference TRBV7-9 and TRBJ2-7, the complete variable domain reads DTGVSQNPRHKITKRGQNVTFRCDPISEHNRLYWYRQTLGQGPEFLTYFQNEAQLEKSRLLSDRFSAERPKGSFSTLEIQRTEQGDSAMYLCASSPGQGINEQYFGPGTRLTVT.

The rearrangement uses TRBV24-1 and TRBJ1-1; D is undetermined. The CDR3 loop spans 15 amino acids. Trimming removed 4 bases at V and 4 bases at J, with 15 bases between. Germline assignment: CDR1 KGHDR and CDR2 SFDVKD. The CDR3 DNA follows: TGTGCCACCAGTGACCTCCCTATAGACGGCACTGAAGCTTTCTTT. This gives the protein CATSDLPIDGTEAFF.

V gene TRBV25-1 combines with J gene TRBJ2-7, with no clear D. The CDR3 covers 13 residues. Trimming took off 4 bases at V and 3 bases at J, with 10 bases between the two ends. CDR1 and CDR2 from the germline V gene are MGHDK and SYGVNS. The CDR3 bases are TGTGCCAGCAGTGCCGATTTTTTCTACGAGCAGTACTTC. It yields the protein CASSADFFYEQYF.

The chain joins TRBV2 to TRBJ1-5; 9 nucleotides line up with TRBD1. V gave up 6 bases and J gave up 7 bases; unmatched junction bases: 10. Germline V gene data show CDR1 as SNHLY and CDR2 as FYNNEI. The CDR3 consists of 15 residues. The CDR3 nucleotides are TGTGCCAGCAGGCTTAACAGGGGGCTTAACCAGCCCCAGCATTTT. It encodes CASRLNRGLNQPQHF.

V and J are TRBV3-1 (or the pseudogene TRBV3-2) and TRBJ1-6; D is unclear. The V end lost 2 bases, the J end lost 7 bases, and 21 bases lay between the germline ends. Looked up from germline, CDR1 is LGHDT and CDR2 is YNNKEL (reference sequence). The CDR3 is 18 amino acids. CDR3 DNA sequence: TGTGCCAGCAGCCAAACCCTAGGGAAGGGTTCGGGGAATTCACCCCTCCACTTT. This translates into CASSQTLGKGSGNSPLHF.

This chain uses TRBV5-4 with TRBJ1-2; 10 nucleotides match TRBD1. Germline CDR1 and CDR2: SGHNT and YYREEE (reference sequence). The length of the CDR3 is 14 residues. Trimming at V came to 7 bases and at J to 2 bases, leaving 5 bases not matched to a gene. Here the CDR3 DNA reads TGTGCCAGCGGACTGGACAGGGGGAACTATGGCTACACCTTC. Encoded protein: CASGLDRGNYGYTF. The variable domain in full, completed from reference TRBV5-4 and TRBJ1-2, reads ETGVTQSPTHLIKTRGQQVTLRCSSQSGHNTVSWYQQALGQGPQFIFQYYREEENGRGNFPPRFSGLQFPNYSSELNVNALELDDSALYLCASGLDRGNYGYTFGSGTRLTVV.

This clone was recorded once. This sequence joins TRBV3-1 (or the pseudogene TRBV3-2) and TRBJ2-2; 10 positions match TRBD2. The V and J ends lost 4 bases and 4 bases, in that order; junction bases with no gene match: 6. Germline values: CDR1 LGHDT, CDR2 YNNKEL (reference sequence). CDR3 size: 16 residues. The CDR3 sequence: CASSRFQRGGTGELFF. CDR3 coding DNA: TGTGCCAGCAGCCGATTCCAGCGGGGGGGCACCGGGGAGCTGTTTTTT.

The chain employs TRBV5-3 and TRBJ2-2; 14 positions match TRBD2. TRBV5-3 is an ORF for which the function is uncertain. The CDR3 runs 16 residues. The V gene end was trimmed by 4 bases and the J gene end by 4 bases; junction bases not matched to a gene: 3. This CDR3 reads CARSPGLAGGTGELFF. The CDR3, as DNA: TGTGCCAGAAGCCCTGGACTAGCGGGAGGCACCGGGGAGCTGTTTTTT.